These T cell receptor beta chains were read from a single sample in a study of cytotoxic CD8 clonotypes in ibrutinib-treated CLL. The repertoire was sequenced with immunoSEQ multiplex PCR; TCRdb's copy has only in-frame clones and lacks some. Altogether fewer than 150,000 clones are present, 80% to 90% being singletons, with the ten largest covering around 3%. The source was PBMCs, collected after 24 months of ibrutinib treatment. The source of these receptors is a human donor with chronic lymphocytic leukemia. Both conserved end residues are part of each CDR3. Each record gives: J gene, V gene, D gene, clone size, CDR3 protein, CDR3 DNA. A D gene is named only where the DNA matches it firmly. Size is omitted from some rows. Given values are once, few, many or a class for expanded clones.

j_gene: TRBJ1-3; v_gene: TRBV2; d_gene: -; abundance: -; CDR3aa: CASTRAFSGNTIYF; CDR3nt: TGTGCCAGCACCAGGGCCTTCTCTGGAAACACCATATATTTT
j_gene: TRBJ2-5; v_gene: TRBV19; d_gene: -; abundance: -; CDR3aa: CASSAPGVQETQYF; CDR3nt: TGTGCCAGTAGTGCCCCGGGGGTTCAAGAGACCCAGTACTTC
j_gene: TRBJ1-6; v_gene: TRBV28; d_gene: -; abundance: few; CDR3aa: CASSLLQGSGSPLHF; CDR3nt: TGTGCCAGCAGTTTACTACAGGGATCCGGGTCACCCCTCCACTTT
j_gene: TRBJ1-1; v_gene: TRBV6-1; d_gene: TRBD1; abundance: few; CDR3aa: CASKLQGAGNTEAFF; CDR3nt: TGTGCCAGCAAACTCCAGGGGGCAGGGAACACTGAAGCTTTCTTT
j_gene: TRBJ1-2; v_gene: TRBV19; d_gene: TRBD1; abundance: -; CDR3aa: CASSPGQARGYTF; CDR3nt: TGTGCCAGTAGCCCGGGACAGGCGAGGGGCTACACCTTC
j_gene: TRBJ2-2; v_gene: TRBV7-8; d_gene: -; abundance: -; CDR3aa: CASSPRSQNTGELFF; CDR3nt: TGTGCCAGCAGCCCCAGGTCCCAGAACACCGGGGAGCTGTTTTTT
j_gene: TRBJ2-3; v_gene: TRBV18; d_gene: TRBD2; abundance: -; CDR3aa: CASSPQRGGGTDTQYF; CDR3nt: TGTGCCAGCTCACCGCAACGGGGCGGGGGTACAGATACGCAGTATTTT
j_gene: TRBJ2-4; v_gene: TRBV15; d_gene: -; abundance: -; CDR3aa: CATSTLPSQVIQYF; CDR3nt: TGTGCCACCAGCACTCTACCAAGTCAGGTCATTCAGTACTTC
j_gene: TRBJ2-5; v_gene: TRBV5-1; d_gene: -; abundance: -; CDR3aa: CASSSDRLWEETQYF; CDR3nt: TGCGCCAGCAGCTCAGACAGGCTCTGGGAAGAGACCCAGTACTTC
j_gene: TRBJ2-1; v_gene: TRBV30; d_gene: -; abundance: -; CDR3aa: CARDDGSSYNEQFF; CDR3nt: TGTGCTCGAGACGACGGGAGCTCCTACAATGAGCAGTTCTTC
j_gene: TRBJ1-2; v_gene: TRBV7-2; d_gene: -; abundance: -; CDR3aa: CASSLGGSYTF; CDR3nt: TGTGCCAGCAGCTTAGGGGGTAGCTACACCTTC
j_gene: TRBJ2-3; v_gene: TRBV9; d_gene: -; abundance: -; CDR3aa: CASIPNLSTDTQYF; CDR3nt: TGTGCCAGCATACCGAATCTTAGCACAGATACGCAGTATTTT
j_gene: TRBJ1-2; v_gene: TRBV19; d_gene: TRBD1; abundance: -; CDR3aa: CASSSNKRGRFSYGYTF; CDR3nt: TGTGCCAGTAGTTCAAACAAAAGGGGGCGATTTTCCTATGGCTACACCTTC
j_gene: TRBJ2-7; v_gene: TRBV19; d_gene: TRBD1; abundance: once; CDR3aa: CASSIRATGQWPYEQYF; CDR3nt: TGTGCCAGTAGTATAAGAGCGACGGGACAGTGGCCCTACGAGCAGTACTTC
j_gene: TRBJ2-1; v_gene: TRBV19; d_gene: TRBD2; abundance: -; CDR3aa: CASTKGRVATYNEQFF; CDR3nt: TGTGCCAGTACCAAGGGGAGGGTAGCAACCTACAATGAGCAGTTCTTC
j_gene: TRBJ2-3; v_gene: TRBV11-3; d_gene: -; abundance: once; CDR3aa: CASSLGPDTQYF; CDR3nt: TGTGCCAGCAGCCTGGGTCCAGATACGCAGTATTTT
j_gene: TRBJ2-1; v_gene: TRBV10-3; d_gene: TRBD2; abundance: -; CDR3aa: CAISNLGLAGPGGEQFF; CDR3nt: TGTGCCATTTCCAACCTGGGACTAGCGGGGCCTGGGGGTGAGCAGTTCTTC
j_gene: TRBJ2-3; v_gene: TRBV7-2; d_gene: TRBD2; abundance: -; CDR3aa: CASSPLAVTDTQYF; CDR3nt: TGTGCCAGCAGCCCCCTAGCGGTCACAGATACGCAGTATTTT
j_gene: TRBJ1-1; v_gene: TRBV7-2; d_gene: -; abundance: -; CDR3aa: CASSPRLGGNTEAFF; CDR3nt: TGTGCCAGCAGCCCCCGTCTTGGGGGTAACACTGAAGCTTTCTTT
j_gene: TRBJ1-4; v_gene: TRBV15; d_gene: -; abundance: -; CDR3aa: CATSRRTATNEKLFF; CDR3nt: TGTGCCACCAGCAGACGGACGGCAACTAATGAAAAACTGTTTTTT
j_gene: TRBJ2-7; v_gene: TRBV7-9; d_gene: TRBD1; abundance: -; CDR3aa: CASSLSRRGLREQYF; CDR3nt: TGTGCCAGCAGCTTATCCCGCAGGGGGCTGCGTGAGCAGTACTTC
j_gene: TRBJ1-1; v_gene: TRBV11-3; d_gene: -; abundance: -; CDR3aa: CASSLGLGGNTEAFF; CDR3nt: TGTGCCAGCAGCTTAGGCCTGGGGGGGAACACTGAAGCTTTCTTT
j_gene: TRBJ1-5; v_gene: TRBV5-8; d_gene: -; abundance: -; CDR3aa: CASSPGGGRGQPQHF; CDR3nt: TGTGCCAGCAGCCCCGGGGGGGGGCGAGGTCAGCCCCAGCATTTT
j_gene: TRBJ2-1; v_gene: TRBV19; d_gene: -; abundance: -; CDR3aa: CASGRTSSYNEQFF; CDR3nt: TGTGCCAGTGGACGGACAAGCTCCTACAATGAGCAGTTCTTC
j_gene: TRBJ1-5; v_gene: TRBV7-2; d_gene: TRBD1; abundance: few; CDR3aa: CASSLRDRGSTQHF; CDR3nt: TGTGCCAGCAGCTTACGGGACAGGGGGTCGACCCAGCATTTT
j_gene: TRBJ2-7; v_gene: TRBV2; d_gene: TRBD1; abundance: -; CDR3aa: CASSLDRGSYEQYF; CDR3nt: TGTGCCAGCAGTCTCGACAGGGGCTCCTACGAGCAGTACTTC
j_gene: TRBJ1-4; v_gene: TRBV9; d_gene: -; abundance: -; CDR3aa: CASSPVVTGHEKLFF; CDR3nt: TGTGCCAGCAGCCCAGTGGTAACAGGGCACGAAAAACTGTTTTTT
j_gene: TRBJ1-4; v_gene: TRBV30; d_gene: -; abundance: -; CDR3aa: CAWSRGALNEKLFF; CDR3nt: TGTGCCTGGAGTAGGGGTGCCCTTAATGAAAAACTGTTTTTT
j_gene: TRBJ2-3; v_gene: TRBV11-2; d_gene: TRBD2; abundance: -; CDR3aa: CASSLERGGPSTDTQYF; CDR3nt: TGTGCCAGCAGCTTAGAACGGGGGGGGCCCAGCACAGATACGCAGTATTTT
j_gene: TRBJ1-1; v_gene: TRBV28; d_gene: -; abundance: -; CDR3aa: CASRNLGGGEAFF; CDR3nt: TGTGCCAGCAGGAACCTCGGGGGGGGAGAAGCTTTCTTT
j_gene: TRBJ1-6; v_gene: TRBV10-3; d_gene: TRBD1; abundance: -; CDR3aa: CAISESTTGQNSPLHF; CDR3nt: TGTGCCATCAGTGAGTCGACGACAGGGCAAAATTCACCCCTCCACTTT
j_gene: TRBJ1-4; v_gene: TRBV5-6; d_gene: -; abundance: -; CDR3aa: CASSFQTVRAATNEKLFF; CDR3nt: TGTGCCAGCAGCTTCCAAACGGTCAGGGCGGCAACTAATGAAAAACTGTTTTTT
j_gene: TRBJ2-1; v_gene: TRBV18; d_gene: -; abundance: -; CDR3aa: CASSPQFRINEQFF; CDR3nt: TGTGCCAGCTCACCACAGTTCAGAATCAATGAGCAGTTCTTC
j_gene: TRBJ2-7; v_gene: TRBV19; d_gene: TRBD2; abundance: -; CDR3aa: CASSKWEGSYEQYF; CDR3nt: TGTGCCAGTAGTAAGTGGGAGGGCTCCTACGAGCAGTACTTC
j_gene: TRBJ2-6; v_gene: TRBV7-2; d_gene: -; abundance: -; CDR3aa: CASSLVGGLGANVLTF; CDR3nt: TGTGCCAGCAGCTTAGTTGGGGGGCTGGGGGCCAACGTCCTGACTTTC
j_gene: TRBJ2-1; v_gene: TRBV5-7; d_gene: TRBD1; abundance: once; CDR3aa: CASSLCEGQDSYNEQFF; CDR3nt: TGTGCCAGCAGCTTATGTGAGGGACAGGACTCCTACAATGAGCAGTTCTTC
j_gene: TRBJ1-5; v_gene: TRBV19; d_gene: -; abundance: -; CDR3aa: CASSQDRSNQPQHF; CDR3nt: TGTGCCAGTAGTCAAGACAGGAGCAATCAGCCCCAGCATTTT
j_gene: TRBJ1-1; v_gene: TRBV6-6; d_gene: -; abundance: -; CDR3aa: CASSYVLNTEAFF; CDR3nt: TGTGCCAGCAGTTACGTGTTGAACACTGAAGCTTTCTTT
j_gene: TRBJ2-2; v_gene: TRBV7-2; d_gene: TRBD1; abundance: -; CDR3aa: CASSLALTGRITGELFF; CDR3nt: TGTGCCAGCAGCTTAGCTCTGACAGGGAGAATTACCGGGGAGCTGTTTTTT
j_gene: TRBJ1-6; v_gene: TRBV5-4; d_gene: -; abundance: few; CDR3aa: CASSANIDSPLHF; CDR3nt: TGTGCCAGCAGCGCAAACATCGATTCACCCCTCCACTTT
j_gene: TRBJ2-2; v_gene: TRBV4-3; d_gene: TRBD1; abundance: -; CDR3aa: CASSQDRGNTGELFF; CDR3nt: TGCGCCAGCAGCCAGGACAGGGGGAACACCGGGGAGCTGTTTTTT
j_gene: TRBJ2-7; v_gene: TRBV6-5; d_gene: -; abundance: -; CDR3aa: CASSRSTGFHEQYF; CDR3nt: TGTGCCAGCAGCCGATCTACGGGCTTCCACGAGCAGTACTTC
j_gene: TRBJ2-2; v_gene: TRBV14; d_gene: -; abundance: -; CDR3aa: CASSRVRVSNTGELFF; CDR3nt: TGTGCCAGCAGCCGAGTGAGGGTCTCGAACACCGGGGAGCTGTTTTTT
j_gene: TRBJ2-1; v_gene: TRBV5-6; d_gene: -; abundance: -; CDR3aa: CASSLGVDSRNEQFF; CDR3nt: TGTGCCAGCAGCTTGGGAGTAGATAGCCGCAATGAGCAGTTCTTC
j_gene: TRBJ1-3; v_gene: TRBV5-1; d_gene: -; abundance: -; CDR3aa: CASSPVRGGSGNTIYF; CDR3nt: TGCGCCAGCAGCCCGGTCAGAGGGGGGTCTGGAAACACCATATATTTT
j_gene: TRBJ2-1; v_gene: TRBV9; d_gene: -; abundance: -; CDR3aa: CASSVASGRVDEQFF; CDR3nt: TGTGCCAGCAGCGTAGCTTCTGGCAGGGTTGATGAGCAGTTCTTC
j_gene: TRBJ2-7; v_gene: TRBV9; d_gene: TRBD1; abundance: -; CDR3aa: CASSVAPGTGSYEQYF; CDR3nt: TGTGCCAGCAGCGTAGCCCCCGGGACAGGGTCCTACGAGCAGTACTTC
j_gene: TRBJ2-3; v_gene: TRBV28; d_gene: -; abundance: -; CDR3aa: CASSFGAETSTDTQYF; CDR3nt: TGTGCCAGCAGTTTTGGGGCAGAGACTAGCACAGATACGCAGTATTTT